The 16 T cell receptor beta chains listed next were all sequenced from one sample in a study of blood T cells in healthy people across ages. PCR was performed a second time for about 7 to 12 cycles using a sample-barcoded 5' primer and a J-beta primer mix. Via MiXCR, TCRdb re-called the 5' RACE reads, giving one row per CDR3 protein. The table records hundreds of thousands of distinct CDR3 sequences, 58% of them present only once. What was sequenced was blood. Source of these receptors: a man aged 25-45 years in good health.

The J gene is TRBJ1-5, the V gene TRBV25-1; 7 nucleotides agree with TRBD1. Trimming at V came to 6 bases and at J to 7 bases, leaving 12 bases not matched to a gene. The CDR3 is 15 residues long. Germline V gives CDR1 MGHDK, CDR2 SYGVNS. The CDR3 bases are TGTGCCAGCAGCGGGGGCCAGGGGGTGAGCCAGCCCCAGCATTTT. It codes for CASSGGQGVSQPQHF.

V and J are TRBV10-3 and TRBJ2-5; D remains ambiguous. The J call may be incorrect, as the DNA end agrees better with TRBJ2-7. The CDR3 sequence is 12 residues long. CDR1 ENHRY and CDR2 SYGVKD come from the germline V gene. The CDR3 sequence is CAISVASDEQYF. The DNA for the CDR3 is TGTGCCATCAGTGTCGCCAGCGACGAGCAGTACTTC.

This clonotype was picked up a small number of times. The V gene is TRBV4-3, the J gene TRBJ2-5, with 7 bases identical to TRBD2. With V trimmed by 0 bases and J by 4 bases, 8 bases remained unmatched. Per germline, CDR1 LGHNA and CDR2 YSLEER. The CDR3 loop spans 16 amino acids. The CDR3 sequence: CASSQDVRESGETQYF. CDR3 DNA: TGCGCCAGCAGCCAAGATGTGCGGGAGAGTGGAGAGACCCAGTACTTC.

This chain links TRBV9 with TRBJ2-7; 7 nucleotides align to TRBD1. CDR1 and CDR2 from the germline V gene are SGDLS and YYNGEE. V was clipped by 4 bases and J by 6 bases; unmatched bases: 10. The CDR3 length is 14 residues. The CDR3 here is CASSTWDRPGEQYF. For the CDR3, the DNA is TGTGCCAGCAGCACTTGGGACAGACCAGGCGAGCAGTACTTC.

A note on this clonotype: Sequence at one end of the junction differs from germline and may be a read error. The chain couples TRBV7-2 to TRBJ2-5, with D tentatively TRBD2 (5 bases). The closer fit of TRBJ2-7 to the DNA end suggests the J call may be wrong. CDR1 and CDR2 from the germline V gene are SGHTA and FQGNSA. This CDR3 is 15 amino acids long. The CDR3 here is CASGLGPGRLYEQYF. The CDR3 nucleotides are TGTGCCAGCGGCTTAGGGCCGGGAAGGTTATACGAGCAGTACTTC.

The CDR3 reads CSVGKATNEKLFF. CDR3 bases: TGCAGCGTTGGAAAGGCAACTAATGAAAAACTGTTTTTT. The chain couples TRBV29-1 to TRBJ1-4; no firm D call. V was clipped by 4 bases and J by 0 bases, with 6 bases between them. Germline V gene sequence: CDR1 SQVTM, CDR2 ANQGSEA. This CDR3 comprises 13 residues. Combining the CDR3 with reference TRBV29-1 and TRBJ1-4 gives the whole variable domain SAVISQKPSRDICQRGTSLTIQCQVDSQVTMMFWYRQQPGQSLTLIATANQGSEATYESGFVIDKFPISRPNLTFSTLTVSNMSPEDSSIYLCSVGKATNEKLFFGSGTQLSVL.

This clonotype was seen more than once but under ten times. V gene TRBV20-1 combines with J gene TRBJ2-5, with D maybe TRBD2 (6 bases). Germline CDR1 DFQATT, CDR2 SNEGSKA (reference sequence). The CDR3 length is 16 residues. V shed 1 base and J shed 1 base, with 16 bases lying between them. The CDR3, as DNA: TGCAGTGCTAGAGCGTGGGGCGGGGCCTCCCAAGAGACCCAGTACTTC. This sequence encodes CSARAWGGASQETQYF.

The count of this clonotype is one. CDR3: CASGSSPETQYF. CDR3 bases: TGTGCCAGCGGGTCTAGCCCAGAGACCCAGTACTTC. The chain joins TRBV27 to TRBJ2-5; tentatively, D is TRBD2 (5 bases). The CDR3 is made up of 12 amino acids. Germline CDR1 MNHEY, CDR2 SMNVEV (reference sequence). With 8 bases removed from V and 4 bases from J, the gap between germline ends came to 11 bases.

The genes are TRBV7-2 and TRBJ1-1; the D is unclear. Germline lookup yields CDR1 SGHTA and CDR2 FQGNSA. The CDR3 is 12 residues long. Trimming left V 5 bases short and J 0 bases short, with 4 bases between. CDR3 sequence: CASSPLNTEAFF. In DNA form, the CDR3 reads TGTGCCAGCAGCCCTCTGAACACTGAAGCTTTCTTT.

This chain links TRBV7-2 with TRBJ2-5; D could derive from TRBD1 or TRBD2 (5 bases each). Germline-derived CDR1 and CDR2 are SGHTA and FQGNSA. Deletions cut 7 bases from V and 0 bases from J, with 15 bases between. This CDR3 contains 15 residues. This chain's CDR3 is CASTQLPGHQETQYF. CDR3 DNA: TGTGCCAGCACCCAACTCCCGGGACACCAAGAGACCCAGTACTTC.

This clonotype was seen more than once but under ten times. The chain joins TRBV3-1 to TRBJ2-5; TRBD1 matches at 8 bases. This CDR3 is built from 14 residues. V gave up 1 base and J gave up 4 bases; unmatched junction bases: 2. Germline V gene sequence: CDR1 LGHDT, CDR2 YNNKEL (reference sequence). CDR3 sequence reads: CASSQGTGTETQYF. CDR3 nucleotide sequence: TGTGCCAGCAGCCAAGGGACAGGGACAGAGACCCAGTACTTC.

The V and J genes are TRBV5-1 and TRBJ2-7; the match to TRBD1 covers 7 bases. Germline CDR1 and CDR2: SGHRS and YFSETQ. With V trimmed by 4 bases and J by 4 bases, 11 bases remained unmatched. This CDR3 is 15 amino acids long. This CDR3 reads CASSPAAGTEYEQYF. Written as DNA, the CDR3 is TGCGCCAGCAGCCCGGCCGCCGGGACAGAGTACGAGCAGTACTTC.

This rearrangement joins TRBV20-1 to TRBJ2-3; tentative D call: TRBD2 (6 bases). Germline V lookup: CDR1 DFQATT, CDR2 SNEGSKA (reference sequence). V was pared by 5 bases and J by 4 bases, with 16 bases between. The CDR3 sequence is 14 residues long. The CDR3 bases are TGCAGTGCTGGATGGACGGGAGTGGCAGATACGCAGTATTTT. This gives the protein CSAGWTGVADTQYF.

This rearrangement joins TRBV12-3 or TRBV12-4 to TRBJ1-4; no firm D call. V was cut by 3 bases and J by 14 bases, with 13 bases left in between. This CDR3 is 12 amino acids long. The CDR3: CASSFDLTGLFF. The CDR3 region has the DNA TGTGCCAGCAGTTTCGACCTGACGGGGCTGTTTTTT.

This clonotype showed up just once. CDR3 nucleotide sequence: TGTGCCAGCAGTATACATCCCCGGGACTCCCGTCTCGAGCAGTACTTC. Its translation: CASSIHPRDSRLEQYF. The chain is built from TRBV6-5 and TRBJ2-1; TRBD2 is a possible D gene (6 bases). The end of the DNA is better explained by TRBJ2-7, so the J call may be wrong. The CDR3 runs to 16 residues. The germline V gene has CDR1 MNHEY and CDR2 SVGAGI.

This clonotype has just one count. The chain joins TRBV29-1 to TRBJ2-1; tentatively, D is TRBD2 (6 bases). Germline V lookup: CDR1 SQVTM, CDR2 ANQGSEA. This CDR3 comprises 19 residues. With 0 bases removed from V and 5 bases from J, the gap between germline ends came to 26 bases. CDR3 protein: CSVEDLRWGVLAPNNEQFF. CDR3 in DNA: TGCAGCGTTGAAGATTTGAGGTGGGGGGTCTTGGCCCCGAACAATGAGCAGTTCTTC.